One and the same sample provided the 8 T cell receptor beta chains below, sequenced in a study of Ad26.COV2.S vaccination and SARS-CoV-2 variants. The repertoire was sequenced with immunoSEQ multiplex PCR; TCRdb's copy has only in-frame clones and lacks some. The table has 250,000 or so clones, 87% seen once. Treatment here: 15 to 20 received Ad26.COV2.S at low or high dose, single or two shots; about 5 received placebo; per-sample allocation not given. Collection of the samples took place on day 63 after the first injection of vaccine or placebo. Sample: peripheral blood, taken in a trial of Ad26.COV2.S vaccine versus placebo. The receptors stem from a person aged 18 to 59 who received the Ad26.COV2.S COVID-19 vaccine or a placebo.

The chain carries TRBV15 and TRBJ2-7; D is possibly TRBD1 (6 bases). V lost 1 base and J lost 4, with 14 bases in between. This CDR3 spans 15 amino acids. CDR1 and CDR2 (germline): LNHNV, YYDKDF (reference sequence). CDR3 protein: CATSRAPITGYEQYF. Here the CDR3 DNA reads TGTGCCACCAGCAGAGCCCCGATCACAGGGTACGAGCAGTACTTC.

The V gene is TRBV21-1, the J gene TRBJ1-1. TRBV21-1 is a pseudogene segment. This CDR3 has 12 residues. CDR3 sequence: CASINENTEAFF. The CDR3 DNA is TGTGCCAGCATTAACGAGAACACTGAAGCTTTCTTT.

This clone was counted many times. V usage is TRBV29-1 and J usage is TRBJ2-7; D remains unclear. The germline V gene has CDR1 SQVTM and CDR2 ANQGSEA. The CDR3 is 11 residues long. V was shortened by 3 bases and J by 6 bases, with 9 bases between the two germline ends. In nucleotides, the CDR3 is TGCAGCGTTGAGAGCAGCCTCGAGCAGTACGTC. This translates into CSVESSLEQYV.

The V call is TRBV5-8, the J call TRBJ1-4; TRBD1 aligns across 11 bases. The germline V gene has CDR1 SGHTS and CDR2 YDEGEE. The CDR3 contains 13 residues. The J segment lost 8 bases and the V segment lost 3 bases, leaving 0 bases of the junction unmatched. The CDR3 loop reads CASSWTGGEKLFF. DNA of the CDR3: TGTGCCAGCAGCTGGACAGGGGGCGAAAAACTGTTTTTT.

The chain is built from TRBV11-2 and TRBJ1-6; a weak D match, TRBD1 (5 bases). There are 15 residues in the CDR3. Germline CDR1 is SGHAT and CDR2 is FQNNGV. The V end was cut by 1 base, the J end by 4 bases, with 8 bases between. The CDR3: CASSLVKGYNSPLHF. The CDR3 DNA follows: TGTGCCAGCAGCTTAGTGAAGGGGTATAATTCACCCCTCCACTTT.

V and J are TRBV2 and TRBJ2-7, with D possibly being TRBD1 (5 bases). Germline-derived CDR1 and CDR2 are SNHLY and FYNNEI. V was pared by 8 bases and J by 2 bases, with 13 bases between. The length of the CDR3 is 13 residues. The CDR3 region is CASHDSQTYEQYV. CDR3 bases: TGTGCCAGCCACGACAGTCAGACCTACGAGCAGTACGTC.

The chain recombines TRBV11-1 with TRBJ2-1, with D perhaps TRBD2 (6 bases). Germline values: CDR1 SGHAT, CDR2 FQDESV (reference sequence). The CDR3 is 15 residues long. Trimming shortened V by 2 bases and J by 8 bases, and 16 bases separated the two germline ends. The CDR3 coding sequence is TGTGCCAGCAGCTTACTCGTCGGGAGTATCGATGAGCAGTTCTTC. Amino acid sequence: CASSLLVGSIDEQFF.

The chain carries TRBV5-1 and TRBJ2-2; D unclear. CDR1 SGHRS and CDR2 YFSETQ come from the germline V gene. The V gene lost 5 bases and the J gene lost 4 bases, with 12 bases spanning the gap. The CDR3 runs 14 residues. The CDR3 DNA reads TGCGCCAGCAGGGGTCTGGGAAGCACCGGGGAGCTGTTTTTT. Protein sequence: CASRGLGSTGELFF.